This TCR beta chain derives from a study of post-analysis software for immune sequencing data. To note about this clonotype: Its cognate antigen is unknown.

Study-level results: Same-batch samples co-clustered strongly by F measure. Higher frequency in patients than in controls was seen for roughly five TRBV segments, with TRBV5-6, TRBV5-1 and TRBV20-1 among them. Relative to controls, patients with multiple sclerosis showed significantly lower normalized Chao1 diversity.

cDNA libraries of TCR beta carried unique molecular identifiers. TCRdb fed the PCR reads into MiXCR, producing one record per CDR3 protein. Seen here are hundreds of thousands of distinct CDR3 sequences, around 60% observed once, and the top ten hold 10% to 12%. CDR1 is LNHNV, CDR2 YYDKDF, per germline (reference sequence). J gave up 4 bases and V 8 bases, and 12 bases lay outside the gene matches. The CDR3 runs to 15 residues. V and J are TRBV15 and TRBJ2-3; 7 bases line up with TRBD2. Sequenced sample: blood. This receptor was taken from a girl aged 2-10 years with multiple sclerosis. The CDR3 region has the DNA TGTGCCACCGCGGAGGCTAGCGGAAGTTCAGATACGCAGTATTTT. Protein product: CATAEASGSSDTQYF.